Listed below are T cell receptor beta chains from one sample, sequenced in a study of technical replicates of blood from a few donors. Assay used: immunoSEQ multiplex PCR; TCRdb lists only in-frame clones, some missing. This table holds 53,000 or so clones, 86% found once. Sequencing was done on a sample of PBMCs. These receptors were obtained from a human donor in good health. Some clones in this sample may be carry-over from other donors' samples. Each CDR3 is given with its conserved first and last residue. The D gene is left open where the match is weak. Not all rows give a size; the values are once, few, many and, for expanded clones, a class.

J gene | D gene | V gene | clone size | CDR3 DNA | CDR3 protein
TRBJ1-6 | - | TRBV12-5 | - | TGTGCTAGTGGCCCAGACAGAAATAATTCACCCCTCCACTTT | CASGPDRNNSPLHF
TRBJ1-3 | - | TRBV5-4 | once | TGTGCCAGCAGCTACACGGGACTGATCTCTGGAAACACCATATATTTT | CASSYTGLISGNTIYF
TRBJ2-2 | TRBD2 | TRBV5-1 | - | TGCGCCAGCAGCCCGCGGGGGTCCGGGGCCGGGGAGCTGTTTTTT | CASSPRGSGAGELFF
TRBJ1-2 | - | TRBV11-2 | - | TGTGCCAGCAGCTTAGATCGGGGGTCCTATGGCTACACCTTC | CASSLDRGSYGYTF
TRBJ2-5 | - | TRBV9 | - | TGTGCCAGCAGCAAAGGGGGAGAGACCCAGTACTTC | CASSKGGETQYF
TRBJ2-7 | - | TRBV7-8 | - | TGTGCCAGCAGCTTAGACAGACCCTACGAGCAGTACTTC | CASSLDRPYEQYF
TRBJ1-2 | - | TRBV7-9 | - | TGTGCCAGCAGCTCCTCCAAGAGGGCCTATGGCTACACCTTC | CASSSSKRAYGYTF
TRBJ1-5 | - | TRBV7-9 | - | TGTGCCAGCAGCTTAAGTGGAGGGCCCCAGCATTTT | CASSLSGGPQHF
TRBJ1-4 | - | TRBV4-1 | once | TGCGCCAGCAGCCAAGACGGGGGGAAGGAAAAACTGTTTTTT | CASSQDGGKEKLFF
TRBJ1-5 | - | TRBV21-1 | few | TGTGCCAGCAGCAAAGCGGATGGACAGCATAATCAGCCCCAGCATTTT | CASSKADGQHNQPQHF
TRBJ2-5 | TRBD1 | TRBV5-4 | - | TGTGCCAGCAGCCTGGGGGGACAGGGGATTGAGACCCAGTACTTC | CASSLGGQGIETQYF
TRBJ2-3 | TRBD2 | TRBV5-1 | - | TGCGCCAGCAGCTTGTTGGCTAGCGGGGATACGCAGTATTTT | CASSLLASGDTQYF
TRBJ2-5 | TRBD1 | TRBV7-2 | - | TGTGCCAGCAGCTTATTCGGACAGGGGGCAGGGGAGACCCAGTACTTC | CASSLFGQGAGETQYF
TRBJ2-7 | TRBD2 | TRBV11-2 | - | TGTGCCAGCAGCGAGATTCGGGGGGTCTACGAGCAGTACTTC | CASSEIRGVYEQYF
TRBJ1-5 | TRBD1 | TRBV5-5 | - | TGTGCCAGCAGCTTGGGGTCGGGGACAGCAAATAGCAATCAGCCCCAGCATTTT | CASSLGSGTANSNQPQHF
TRBJ1-2 | TRBD1 | TRBV11-2 | - | TGTGCCAGCAGCTCAGGGGGCTATGGCTACACCTTC | CASSSGGYGYTF
TRBJ2-7 | TRBD2 | TRBV2 | once | TGTGCCAGCAGTGAAGCCCCAGCGGGAGTGGCCGAGCAGTACTTC | CASSEAPAGVAEQYF
TRBJ2-7 | TRBD1 | TRBV29-1 | - | TGCAGCGTTCGGGGACAGGGCATCAACGAGCAGTACTTC | CSVRGQGINEQYF
TRBJ2-2 | - | TRBV19 | - | TGTGCCAGTAGTAGCCGACTTACCGGGGAGCTGTTTTTT | CASSSRLTGELFF
TRBJ2-3 | TRBD2 | TRBV11-2 | - | TGTGCCAGCAGCTTGTCGGGACTAGCGGGCACAGATACGCAGTATTTT | CASSLSGLAGTDTQYF
TRBJ2-3 | TRBD2 | TRBV10-3 | - | TGTGCCAGCCGCGGAGGGACTAGCGGGGGTGGGAGGGGGAATACGCAGTATTTT | CASRGGTSGGGRGNTQYF
TRBJ2-2 | TRBD1 | TRBV9 | - | TGTGCCAGCAGCGTTGGGACAGGGACCGGGGAGCTGTTTTTT | CASSVGTGTGELFF
TRBJ1-6 | TRBD1 | TRBV19 | - | TGTGCCAGTCTCCAGGGGGCTTCCTATAATTCACCCCTCCACTTT | CASLQGASYNSPLHF
TRBJ1-5 | TRBD1 | TRBV10-3 | - | TGTGCCATCAGTGCGGACAGGGGCAATCAGCCCCAGCATTTT | CAISADRGNQPQHF
TRBJ1-5 | TRBD1 | TRBV7-6 | - | TGTGCCAGCAGCCGGGACAGGGGCAATCAGCCCCAGCATTTT | CASSRDRGNQPQHF
TRBJ2-3 | TRBD2 | TRBV4-2 | - | TGTGCCAGCAGCCAAGATCAACTAGCGGGACACACAGATACGCAGTATTTT | CASSQDQLAGHTDTQYF
TRBJ2-7 | TRBD2 | TRBV4-2 | - | TGTGCCAGCAGCCAAGAGGCTAGCGGGACGACCGGGGAGCAGTACTTC | CASSQEASGTTGEQYF
TRBJ1-2 | TRBD1 | TRBV19 | few | TGTGCCAGTAGAGCGGACAGGGATTCGGGAGGCTACACCTTC | CASRADRDSGGYTF
TRBJ1-6 | - | TRBV29-1 | - | TGCAGCGTTCGGGGGGGGCCTAATTCACCCCTCCACTTT | CSVRGGPNSPLHF
TRBJ1-4 | TRBD1 | TRBV4-2 | - | TGTGCCAGCAGCTCCCCCGGGACAGGGCCCGAGAAACTGTTTTTT | CASSSPGTGPEKLFF
TRBJ2-7 | TRBD1 | TRBV7-9 | - | TGTGCCAGCAGCCCTAAAGACCCGGGACAGGGTTTTATCTACGAGCAGTACTTC | CASSPKDPGQGFIYEQYF
TRBJ2-5 | TRBD1 | TRBV5-6 | - | TGTGCCAGCAGCTTGGGGGGGCTCCAGGGGGCTTTGAAGACCCAGTACTTC | CASSLGGLQGALKTQYF
TRBJ2-1 | TRBD2 | TRBV5-5 | - | TGTGCCAGCAGTCGGACTAGAAGGAATGAGCAGTTCTTC | CASSRTRRNEQFF
TRBJ1-2 | TRBD1 | TRBV4-2 | - | TGTGCCAGCCCGGTAGGACAGGGAGCCCCTAACTATGGCTACACCTTC | CASPVGQGAPNYGYTF
TRBJ2-3 | TRBD1 | TRBV7-2 | - | TGTGCCAGCAGCTCCCTGCGCGGCAGGGGGTATACAGATACGCAGTATTTT | CASSSLRGRGYTDTQYF
TRBJ1-1 | - | TRBV7-9 | - | TGTGCCAGCAGCCCAAGCGGGGGGAGGACTGAAGCTTTCTTT | CASSPSGGRTEAFF
TRBJ2-7 | - | TRBV27 | - | TGTGCCAGCGGACCTGGCGGGGATTCCTACGAGCAGTACTTC | CASGPGGDSYEQYF
TRBJ2-1 | TRBD2 | TRBV7-2 | - | TGTGCCAGCAGCTTAAGCGGGGGGGGTCCCTACAATGAGCAGTTCTTC | CASSLSGGGPYNEQFF
TRBJ2-2 | - | TRBV7-2 | few | TGTGCCAGCAGCCCGCAGGGCGGGATCACCGGGGAGCTGTTTTTT | CASSPQGGITGELFF
TRBJ2-1 | TRBD1 | TRBV4-2 | few | TGTGCCAGCAGCCTAATACCCGGGACAGGAGGGAATGAGCAGTTCTTC | CASSLIPGTGGNEQFF
TRBJ1-2 | TRBD1 | TRBV4-1 | once | TGCGCCAGCAGCCCCGTGGACAGGTTCTATGGCTACACCTTC | CASSPVDRFYGYTF
TRBJ2-1 | TRBD2 | TRBV14 | - | TGTGCCAGCAGCCAGGTAGCGGGAGGTAGTTGGAATGAGCAGTTCTTC | CASSQVAGGSWNEQFF
TRBJ1-2 | TRBD1 | TRBV6-6 | - | TGTGCCAGCAGACCCGGGACAGGGTACGACTACACCTTC | CASRPGTGYDYTF
TRBJ1-6 | TRBD1 | TRBV29-1 | few | TGCAGCGTTGGGGACAGGGTTAATTCACCCCTCCACTTT | CSVGDRVNSPLHF
TRBJ1-5 | TRBD1 | TRBV30 | - | TGTGCCTGGAGACCTCCAGGGGGTGGGGGCAATCAGCCCCAGCATTTT | CAWRPPGGGGNQPQHF
TRBJ1-2 | - | TRBV5-1 | - | TGCGCCAGCAGCCTAACAGGGTTTAAGGTTGGCTACACCTTC | CASSLTGFKVGYTF
TRBJ2-1 | TRBD2 | TRBV18 | - | TGTGCCAGCTCACCCGGACTAGTTTCCTACAATGAGCAGTTCTTC | CASSPGLVSYNEQFF